Listed below are T cell receptor beta chains from one sample, sequenced in a study of T cell repertoires in cytomegalovirus infection. From the reads, TCRdb called clonotypes with MiXCR, one entry per CDR3 protein. This sample has hundreds of thousands of distinct CDR3 sequences, with 31% found just once. The sequencing sample was made of PBMCs. The receptors originated from a human donor in good health (CMV status not recorded). Some clones in this sample may be carry-over from other donors' samples. The CDR3 runs from the conserved cysteine through the conserved F or W. Fields, in order: clone size, V gene, J gene, D gene, CDR3 protein, CDR3 DNA. A D gene is named only where the DNA matches it firmly. Not all rows give a size; the values are once, few, many and, for expanded clones, a class.

abundance: NA
v_gene: TRBV7-2
j_gene: TRBJ2-7
d_gene: TRBD2
CDR3aa: CASSLVGLVVNEQYF
CDR3nt: TGTGCCAGCAGCTTAGTGGGACTAGTTGTGAATGAGCAGTACTTC

abundance: few
v_gene: TRBV2
j_gene: TRBJ1-2
d_gene: TRBD1
CDR3aa: CASSERQGSSGYTF
CDR3nt: TGTGCCAGCAGTGAGCGACAGGGGAGTAGTGGCTACACCTTC

abundance: NA
v_gene: TRBV11-2
j_gene: TRBJ2-7
d_gene: NA
CDR3aa: CASSPFSYEQYF
CDR3nt: TGTGCCAGCAGCCCCTTCTCTTACGAGCAGTACTTC

abundance: few
v_gene: TRBV28
j_gene: TRBJ2-3
d_gene: NA
CDR3aa: CASNGVRGVSTDTQYF
CDR3nt: TGTGCCAGCAATGGAGTGCGCGGTGTAAGCACAGATACGCAGTATTTT

abundance: many
v_gene: TRBV6-2/TRBV6-3
j_gene: TRBJ2-3
d_gene: TRBD2
CDR3aa: CASSGLAGGDTQYF
CDR3nt: TGTGCCAGCAGTGGACTAGCGGGGGGAGATACGCAGTATTTT

abundance: many
v_gene: TRBV12-3/TRBV12-4
j_gene: TRBJ1-1
d_gene: TRBD1
CDR3aa: CASSLDRVWTEAFF
CDR3nt: TGTGCCAGCAGCCTGGACAGGGTTTGGACTGAAGCTTTCTTT

abundance: few
v_gene: TRBV19
j_gene: TRBJ1-2
d_gene: TRBD1
CDR3aa: CASRIPTGNYGYTF
CDR3nt: TGTGCCAGTAGGATACCGACAGGGAACTATGGCTACACCTTC

abundance: NA
v_gene: TRBV28
j_gene: TRBJ1-3
d_gene: NA
CDR3aa: CASSPVGVMDTIYF
CDR3nt: TGTGCCAGCAGCCCTGTGGGGGTAATGGACACCATATATTTT

abundance: few
v_gene: TRBV4-2
j_gene: TRBJ1-1
d_gene: NA
CDR3aa: CASSQDTMNTEAFF
CDR3nt: TGTGCCAGCAGCCAGGACACCATGAACACTGAAGCTTTCTTT

abundance: few
v_gene: TRBV19
j_gene: TRBJ1-4
d_gene: NA
CDR3aa: CASSPVAGTEKLFF
CDR3nt: TGTGCCAGTAGTCCCGTAGCAGGGACTGAAAAACTGTTTTTT

abundance: NA
v_gene: TRBV20-1
j_gene: TRBJ2-5
d_gene: NA
CDR3aa: CSARRGRAGQETQYF
CDR3nt: TGCAGTGCTAGACGTGGCAGGGCGGGGCAAGAGACCCAGTACTTC

abundance: NA
v_gene: TRBV12-3/TRBV12-4
j_gene: TRBJ1-4
d_gene: NA
CDR3aa: CASSFALRGFLEKLFF
CDR3nt: TGTGCCAGCAGTTTTGCGCTCAGGGGCTTTTTGGAAAAACTGTTTTTT

abundance: NA
v_gene: TRBV14
j_gene: TRBJ2-1
d_gene: TRBD1
CDR3aa: CASSQDPGQGAFDEQFF
CDR3nt: TGTGCCAGCAGCCAAGACCCTGGACAGGGGGCTTTCGATGAGCAGTTCTTC

abundance: NA
v_gene: TRBV20-1
j_gene: TRBJ1-5
d_gene: TRBD1
CDR3aa: CSAPEKGQENQPQHF
CDR3nt: TGCAGTGCCCCGGAGAAAGGACAGGAAAATCAGCCCCAGCATTTT

abundance: NA
v_gene: TRBV2
j_gene: TRBJ2-5
d_gene: NA
CDR3aa: CASQKFLGETQYF
CDR3nt: TGTGCCAGCCAGAAGTTCCTAGGCGAGACCCAGTACTTC

abundance: few
v_gene: TRBV11-2
j_gene: TRBJ2-3
d_gene: NA
CDR3aa: CASSFDYARYF
CDR3nt: TGTGCCAGCAGCTTCGACTACGCGCGGTATTTT

abundance: NA
v_gene: TRBV5-4
j_gene: TRBJ2-5
d_gene: NA
CDR3aa: CASSVDTKETQYF
CDR3nt: TGTGCCAGCAGCGTCGACACTAAAGAGACCCAGTACTTC

abundance: once
v_gene: TRBV6-5
j_gene: TRBJ2-7
d_gene: NA
CDR3aa: CASSYSRSRGTYEQYF
CDR3nt: TGTGCCAGCAGTTACTCAAGGAGCAGGGGAACCTACGAGCAGTACTTC

abundance: NA
v_gene: TRBV5-1
j_gene: TRBJ1-4
d_gene: NA
CDR3aa: CASSISDSSNEKLFF
CDR3nt: TGCGCCAGCAGCATCTCGGACAGTTCTAATGAAAAACTGTTTTTT

abundance: many
v_gene: TRBV6-5
j_gene: TRBJ1-3
d_gene: NA
CDR3aa: CASSWGNTIYF
CDR3nt: TGTGCCAGCAGTTGGGGAAACACCATATATTTT

abundance: NA
v_gene: TRBV7-9
j_gene: TRBJ1-4
d_gene: NA
CDR3aa: CASSLQGPIGKLFF
CDR3nt: TGTGCCAGCAGCTTACAGGGACCTATTGGGAAACTGTTTTTT

abundance: NA
v_gene: TRBV6-2/TRBV6-3
j_gene: TRBJ2-7
d_gene: NA
CDR3aa: CASSPGTAKRHEQYF
CDR3nt: TGTGCCAGCAGTCCAGGGACGGCCAAAAGACACGAGCAGTACTTC

abundance: many
v_gene: TRBV7-9
j_gene: TRBJ1-1
d_gene: TRBD1
CDR3aa: CASNLPTGGNTEAFF
CDR3nt: TGTGCCAGCAACCTCCCTACAGGGGGCAACACTGAAGCTTTCTTT